This is a list of T cell receptor beta chains from one sample in a study of beta chain features in type 1 diabetes. Method: immunoSEQ multiplex PCR; TCRdb's copy keeps in-frame clones and lacks some. The sample lists 150,000 to 190,000 clones; around 10% were seen once. The sample was central memory CD4+ T cells from blood. Every receptor here comes from a man under 40 with type 1 diabetes. Both conserved end residues are part of each CDR3. A D gene is named only where the DNA matches it firmly. A row's size may be missing; if present it is once, few, many or a size class.

J gene: TRBJ2-3
clone size: NA
V gene: TRBV18
D gene: NA
CDR3 DNA: TGTGCCAGCTCACCGCAGCCTCAGGGTGAAGATACGCAGTATTTT
CDR3 protein: CASSPQPQGEDTQYF

J gene: TRBJ2-2
clone size: NA
V gene: TRBV9
D gene: TRBD2
CDR3 DNA: TGTGCCAGCAGCAAGGGACTAGCGGGAGGGTTTAACACCGGGGAGCTGTTTTTT
CDR3 protein: CASSKGLAGGFNTGELFF

J gene: TRBJ2-2
clone size: few
V gene: TRBV30
D gene: TRBD2
CDR3 DNA: TGTGCCTGGAATGGCGGGAGTCTCTCCGGGGAGCTGTTTTTT
CDR3 protein: CAWNGGSLSGELFF

J gene: TRBJ1-1
clone size: once
V gene: TRBV19
D gene: NA
CDR3 DNA: TGTGCCAGTAGTATAGTTTTCATGGGGGGGGAATCCCGGCGCACTGAAGCTTTCTTT
CDR3 protein: CASSIVFMGGESRRTEAFF

J gene: TRBJ2-7
clone size: few
V gene: TRBV18
D gene: TRBD1
CDR3 DNA: TGTGCCAGCTCTCCGGGACAGGGGGCAACGCAGTACTTC
CDR3 protein: CASSPGQGATQYF

J gene: TRBJ1-1
clone size: few
V gene: TRBV2
D gene: NA
CDR3 DNA: TGTGCCAGCAGTGAAGTGGAGGTAACTGAAGCTTTCTTT
CDR3 protein: CASSEVEVTEAFF

J gene: TRBJ1-2
clone size: NA
V gene: TRBV7-2
D gene: NA
CDR3 DNA: TGTGCCAGCAGCCAGGGACTTGGGGGGGGCTACACCTTC
CDR3 protein: CASSQGLGGGYTF

J gene: TRBJ1-2
clone size: NA
V gene: TRBV7-3
D gene: TRBD1
CDR3 DNA: TGTGCCAGCAGCTTAGCCACAGGGGATGGCTACACCTTC
CDR3 protein: CASSLATGDGYTF

J gene: TRBJ2-3
clone size: NA
V gene: TRBV19
D gene: NA
CDR3 DNA: TGTGCCAGCAGTGTCAGGGAAAGCACAGATACGCAGTATTTT
CDR3 protein: CASSVRESTDTQYF

J gene: TRBJ2-3
clone size: NA
V gene: TRBV5-1
D gene: TRBD2
CDR3 DNA: TGCGCCAGCAGCCAACGAGGGACTAGCGGGGCCACAGATACGCAGTATTTT
CDR3 protein: CASSQRGTSGATDTQYF

J gene: TRBJ2-5
clone size: NA
V gene: TRBV10-3
D gene: TRBD2
CDR3 DNA: TGTGCCATCGCCGGGACTAGCGGGAGCCAAGAGACCCAGTACTTC
CDR3 protein: CAIAGTSGSQETQYF

J gene: TRBJ2-2
clone size: NA
V gene: TRBV10-3
D gene: TRBD1
CDR3 DNA: TGTGCCATCAGTCCAAAGGGCGGACAGGGGGCGAACACCGGGGAGCTGTTTTTT
CDR3 protein: CAISPKGGQGANTGELFF

J gene: TRBJ1-1
clone size: NA
V gene: TRBV27
D gene: TRBD1
CDR3 DNA: TGTGCCAGCAGTTTTCGGACAGGGAGGAACACTGAAGCTTTCTTT
CDR3 protein: CASSFRTGRNTEAFF

J gene: TRBJ2-3
clone size: NA
V gene: TRBV7-9
D gene: TRBD2
CDR3 DNA: TGTGCCAGCAGCTTTTGGACTAGCGGCACAGATACGCAGTATTTT
CDR3 protein: CASSFWTSGTDTQYF

J gene: TRBJ1-5
clone size: NA
V gene: TRBV4-3
D gene: NA
CDR3 DNA: TGCGCCAGCAGCCAAGATAGGGGGCAGCCCCAGCATTTT
CDR3 protein: CASSQDRGQPQHF

J gene: TRBJ2-4
clone size: NA
V gene: TRBV28
D gene: NA
CDR3 DNA: TGTGCCAGCAGTTTAATGCGGGGCCGGGGGACGCTAGCCAAAAACATTCAGTACTTC
CDR3 protein: CASSLMRGRGTLAKNIQYF

J gene: TRBJ1-2
clone size: few
V gene: TRBV9
D gene: NA
CDR3 DNA: TGTGCCAGCAGCGAGGGACACCCATATGGCTACACCTTC
CDR3 protein: CASSEGHPYGYTF

J gene: TRBJ2-1
clone size: NA
V gene: TRBV5-1
D gene: TRBD2
CDR3 DNA: TGCGCCAGCAGCTTGACGGGCCGAAGGGAGGGCGGTGAGCAGTTCTTC
CDR3 protein: CASSLTGRREGGEQFF

J gene: TRBJ1-1
clone size: NA
V gene: TRBV7-8
D gene: NA
CDR3 DNA: TGTGCCAGCAGCTTAGTTCGCGTGGACACTGAAGCTTTCTTT
CDR3 protein: CASSLVRVDTEAFF

J gene: TRBJ2-1
clone size: NA
V gene: TRBV6-6
D gene: TRBD2
CDR3 DNA: TGTGCCAGCACCCCGACTAGCGGTTGGGGGAATGAGCAGTTCTTC
CDR3 protein: CASTPTSGWGNEQFF

J gene: TRBJ2-3
clone size: few
V gene: TRBV27
D gene: TRBD2
CDR3 DNA: TGTGCCAGCAGTCAGGGGACTAGCGAAGGCACAGATACGCAGTATTTT
CDR3 protein: CASSQGTSEGTDTQYF

J gene: TRBJ2-5
clone size: NA
V gene: TRBV27
D gene: NA
CDR3 DNA: TGTGCCAGCAGTTCCCGAGCCCGGGAGACCCAGTACTTC
CDR3 protein: CASSSRARETQYF

J gene: TRBJ1-2
clone size: few
V gene: TRBV19
D gene: NA
CDR3 DNA: TGTGCCAGTAGTATTGCGAGCAGGGGCGTTAATGGCTACACCTTC
CDR3 protein: CASSIASRGVNGYTF

J gene: TRBJ2-7
clone size: few
V gene: TRBV28
D gene: NA
CDR3 DNA: TGTGCCAGCAGTTTAGCTCTACAGCAGTACTTC
CDR3 protein: CASSLALQQYF

J gene: TRBJ2-3
clone size: NA
V gene: TRBV18
D gene: NA
CDR3 DNA: TGTGCCAGCTCACCTTGGTCTGTCATCGAGGAACTCACAGATACGCAGTATTTT
CDR3 protein: CASSPWSVIEELTDTQYF

J gene: TRBJ1-2
clone size: few
V gene: TRBV27
D gene: NA
CDR3 DNA: TGTGCCAGCCGTCCCCGGGGAGGTTCTCCAATAGGCGATGGCTACACCTTC
CDR3 protein: CASRPRGGSPIGDGYTF

J gene: TRBJ2-2
clone size: NA
V gene: TRBV5-4
D gene: NA
CDR3 DNA: TGTGCCAGCAGCTCTGACAGGAACACCGGGGAGCTGTTTTTT
CDR3 protein: CASSSDRNTGELFF

J gene: TRBJ2-1
clone size: NA
V gene: TRBV5-6
D gene: NA
CDR3 DNA: TGTGCCAGCAGCAGATCAGGGGAGCAGTTCTTC
CDR3 protein: CASSRSGEQFF

J gene: TRBJ2-5
clone size: NA
V gene: TRBV19
D gene: NA
CDR3 DNA: TGTGCCAGTGCTAAAGCAGGGATGTTAGAGACCCAGTACTTC
CDR3 protein: CASAKAGMLETQYF

J gene: TRBJ1-2
clone size: NA
V gene: TRBV27
D gene: TRBD1
CDR3 DNA: TGTGCCAGCAGGCAGACAGGGTCGGGCTATGGCTACACCTTC
CDR3 protein: CASRQTGSGYGYTF

J gene: TRBJ2-1
clone size: few
V gene: TRBV7-9
D gene: TRBD2
CDR3 DNA: TGTGCCAGCACCCCGAGTACTGGACTAGCGGGCCCCCTCTACAATGAGCAGTTCTTC
CDR3 protein: CASTPSTGLAGPLYNEQFF

J gene: TRBJ2-5
clone size: few
V gene: TRBV2
D gene: NA
CDR3 DNA: TGTGCCAGCAGTCGGGACTTCAACCAAGAGACCCAGTACTTC
CDR3 protein: CASSRDFNQETQYF

J gene: TRBJ2-3
clone size: NA
V gene: TRBV7-2
D gene: TRBD2
CDR3 DNA: TGTGCCAGCAGCAAGGGACTAGCGGGATTCCCAGATACGCAGTATTTT
CDR3 protein: CASSKGLAGFPDTQYF

J gene: TRBJ2-1
clone size: NA
V gene: TRBV7-2
D gene: TRBD2
CDR3 DNA: TGTGCCAGCAGTCGAATGGGACTAGCGGCGTACAATGAGCAGTTCTTC
CDR3 protein: CASSRMGLAAYNEQFF

J gene: TRBJ2-7
clone size: few
V gene: TRBV5-1
D gene: NA
CDR3 DNA: TGCGCCAGCAGCTTGGAAGCCCACTCCTACGAGCAGTACTTC
CDR3 protein: CASSLEAHSYEQYF

J gene: TRBJ1-5
clone size: NA
V gene: TRBV4-1
D gene: NA
CDR3 DNA: TGCGCCAGCAGCCAAGATGGAGGAATTGGCAATCAGCCCCAGCATTTT
CDR3 protein: CASSQDGGIGNQPQHF

J gene: TRBJ1-2
clone size: few
V gene: TRBV7-9
D gene: TRBD1
CDR3 DNA: TGTGCCAGCAGCTTAGGACAGGGGATCGACTATGGCTACACCTTC
CDR3 protein: CASSLGQGIDYGYTF

J gene: TRBJ2-5
clone size: few
V gene: TRBV14
D gene: NA
CDR3 DNA: TGTGCCAGCAGCCAATTTCTCCAAGAGACCCAGTACTTC
CDR3 protein: CASSQFLQETQYF

J gene: TRBJ1-3
clone size: NA
V gene: TRBV30
D gene: NA
CDR3 DNA: TGTGCCTGGAGTGCAATGGGACACGGGGGAAACACCATATATTTT
CDR3 protein: CAWSAMGHGGNTIYF